The 22 T cell receptor beta chains given below trace back to one sample, sequenced in a study of cytomegalovirus exposure and HLA in healthy donors. PCR was performed using 60 Vbeta and 13 Jbeta primers. Data came from immunoSEQ multiplex PCR; TCRdb stores just in-frame clones and leaves some out. In the table there are roughly 190,000 clones, approximately 86% of which are singletons. Specimen: PBMCs. Receptor source: a boy aged 2 to 9 in good health and CMV-seronegative.

The chain carries TRBV7-2 and TRBJ2-7, with a possible D match to TRBD2 (6 bases). The CDR3 covers 11 residues. V was cut by 5 bases and J by 6 bases, with 8 bases left in between. From germline, CDR1 is SGHTA and CDR2 FQGNSA. The CDR3 is CASSAGGEQYF. For the CDR3, the DNA is TGTGCCAGCAGCGCCGGGGGCGAGCAGTACTTC.

The chain recombines TRBV5-5 with TRBJ1-5, with D unresolved. The CDR3 covers 15 residues. Between the trimmed V and J ends, which lost 0 bases and 0 bases, there was a span of 7 bases. CDR1 SGHKS and CDR2 YYEKEE come from the germline V gene (reference sequence). Written as DNA, the CDR3 is TGTGCCAGCAGCTTGGTTCAAAATAGCAATCAGCCCCAGCATTTT. Translation: CASSLVQNSNQPQHF.

V is TRBV6-1 and J is TRBJ2-5; 7 positions agree with TRBD1. Looked up from germline, CDR1 is MNHNS and CDR2 is SASEGT. J gave up 5 bases and V 4 bases, and 10 bases lay outside the gene matches. The CDR3 has 15 residues. The CDR3 nucleotides read TGTGCCAGCAGTGCCCAGACAGGGTTAAGGGAGACCCAGTACTTC. It codes for CASSAQTGLRETQYF.

The chain carries TRBV27 and TRBJ1-1; perhaps TRBD1 as D (5 bases). The germline V gene has CDR1 MNHEY and CDR2 SMNVEV (reference sequence). This CDR3 has 14 residues. V shed 3 bases and J shed 5 bases, with 13 bases lying between them. Here the CDR3 DNA reads TGTGCCAGCAGTTTTGCTGGGGCAGGGACTGAAGCTTTCTTT. Translated, it gives CASSFAGAGTEAFF.

The chain has TRBV28 and TRBJ1-2; D is possibly TRBD1 (5 bases). The V and J ends lost 2 bases and 5 bases respectively, with 24 bases between them. CDR3 size: 18 residues. Germline-derived CDR1 and CDR2 are MDHEN and SYDVKM. CDR3: CASSLPPDRGEGFYGYTF. CDR3 nucleotide sequence: TGTGCCAGCAGTTTACCCCCGGATAGAGGGGAGGGCTTTTATGGCTACACCTTC.

This sequence joins TRBV18 and TRBJ2-7; 9 bases fit TRBD2. J was trimmed by 5 bases and V by 1 base; bases with no gene match: 3. The CDR3 length is 14 residues. Germline values: CDR1 KGHSH, CDR2 LQKENI. For the CDR3, the DNA is TGTGCCAGCTCACCACTAGCGGGAGACAACGAGCAGTACTTC. This codes for CASSPLAGDNEQYF. The full variable domain, its missing parts supplied by reference TRBV18 and TRBJ2-7, is NAGVMQNPRHLVRRRGQEARLRCSPMKGHSHVYWYRQLPEEGLKFMVYLQKENIIDESGMPKERFSAEFPKEGPSILRIQQVVRGDSAAYFCASSPLAGDNEQYFGPGTRLTVT.

This clone was seen once. V and J are TRBV28 and TRBJ1-5, with a weak D call TRBD1 (6 bases). The V gene lost 6 bases and the J gene lost 6 bases, with 12 bases spanning the gap. Germline loops: CDR1 MDHEN, CDR2 SYDVKM. This CDR3 is built from 13 residues. CDR3 sequence: CASRGGAFQPQHF. The CDR3, as DNA: TGTGCCAGCAGGGGGGGGGCGTTTCAGCCCCAGCATTTT.

The CDR3 DNA reads as TGTGCCAGCAGCCCCAAAGCGGGATCCGACTACGAGCAGTACTTC. Translated: CASSPKAGSDYEQYF. The chain joins TRBV11-2 to TRBJ2-7; 7 bases agree with TRBD2. V was clipped by 5 bases and J by 3 bases; unmatched bases: 10. This CDR3 region has 15 residues. The germline V gene encodes CDR1 SGHAT and CDR2 FQNNGV.

This rearrangement joins TRBV2 to TRBJ1-1; D gene unclear. The germline gives CDR1 SNHLY, CDR2 FYNNEI. V lost 0 bases, J lost 0 bases, and 17 bases lay in between. This CDR3 has 18 residues. The CDR3 DNA reads TGTGCCAGCAGTGAAGCTATTCGAGGAGGCGGCCTGAACACTGAAGCTTTCTTT. Its translation: CASSEAIRGGGLNTEAFF.

This clone occurred a few times. The chain is built from TRBV5-1 and TRBJ1-4; 9 positions agree with TRBD1. The CDR3 has 14 residues. The V gene's germline CDR1 is SGHRS and CDR2 YFSETQ. V lost 4 bases to trimming and J lost 5 bases; unmatched junction nucleotides: 3. The CDR3 reads CASSIGTGNEKLFF. CDR3 nucleotides: TGCGCCAGCAGCATCGGGACAGGGAATGAAAAACTGTTTTTT.

For this clone: The junction departs from the called germline gene at one end, perhaps through a read error. V usage is TRBV7-9 and J usage is TRBJ2-5, with D hard to call. This CDR3 contains 10 residues. The V gene's germline CDR1 is SEHNR and CDR2 FQNEAQ (reference sequence). This chain's CDR3 is CSSTKETQYF. DNA of the CDR3: TGTTCCAGCACCAAAGAGACCCAGTACTTC.

This clone showed up just once. The J gene is TRBJ2-7, the V gene TRBV5-8; 7 bases fit TRBD1. In germline, CDR1 is SGHTS, CDR2 YDEGEE. After removal of 3 bases from V and 0 bases from J, the junction contained 6 bases not matched to a gene. This CDR3 has 15 amino acids. CDR3 in amino acids: CASSWGTAFSYEQYF. CDR3 nucleotides: TGTGCCAGCAGCTGGGGGACAGCTTTCTCCTACGAGCAGTACTTC.

The rearrangement links TRBV6-5 to TRBJ2-7; 8 bases line up with TRBD1. V shed 2 bases, J shed 3 bases, and the junction held 6 bases outside the gene matches. Germline-derived CDR1 and CDR2 are MNHEY and SVGAGI. The CDR3 length is 15 residues. The CDR3 coding sequence is TGTGCCAGCAGTTACGCTGCAGGGGGCCTCTACGAGCAGTACTTC. It yields the protein CASSYAAGGLYEQYF.

The chain links TRBV30 to TRBJ1-3; D is perhaps TRBD1 (5 bases). Trimming pared 3 bases from V and 2 bases from J, leaving 14 bases between. This CDR3 has 15 amino acids. From germline, CDR1 is GTSNPN and CDR2 SVGIG (reference sequence). As DNA, the CDR3 is TGTGCCTGGAGCGCGGGGACCGTAGCTGGAAACACCATATATTTT. This sequence encodes CAWSAGTVAGNTIYF.

This sequence joins TRBV5-4 and TRBJ1-2; D is unclear. Trimming took off 1 base at V and 2 bases at J, with 9 bases between the two ends. CDR3 size: 14 residues. Germline assignment: CDR1 SGHNT and CDR2 YYREEE (reference sequence). The CDR3: CASSLNGLNYGYTF. For the CDR3, the DNA is TGTGCCAGCAGCTTGAATGGACTCAACTATGGCTACACCTTC.

The chain combines TRBV19 with TRBJ2-1; D may be TRBD1 (6 bases). Trimming took 6 bases from V and 4 from J, leaving 13 bases between them. Germline V CDR1 and CDR2: LNHDA, SQIVND (reference sequence). CDR3 length: 14 amino acids. The DNA of the CDR3 is TGTGCCAGTAGCCGGACAGTGGTTTACAATGAGCAGTTCTTC. This codes for CASSRTVVYNEQFF.

As regards this clone: The final CDR3 position lacks the conserved phenylalanine or tryptophan, pointing to a likely read error. The chain links TRBV5-1 to TRBJ1-1, with a tentative D call TRBD1 (6 bases). Looked up from germline, CDR1 is SGHRS and CDR2 is YFSETQ. The CDR3 is made up of 18 amino acids. Trimming cost V 1 base and J 7 bases, with 26 bases left between them. CDR3 sequence: CASSLQGPPWGPNNEAFL. The CDR3 bases are TGCGCCAGCAGCTTGCAGGGGCCTCCTTGGGGGCCCAATAATGAAGCTTTCCTT.

The chain's CDR3 is CAWSVLDTSYEQYF. The CDR3 DNA reads TGTGCCTGGAGTGTACTGGACACCTCCTACGAGCAGTACTTC. The genes are TRBV30 and TRBJ2-7; D possibly corresponds to TRBD1 (5 bases). This CDR3 is 14 amino acids long. CDR1 is GTSNPN and CDR2 is SVGIG in the germline V gene (reference sequence). The V end was cut by 0 bases, the J end by 0 bases, with 9 bases between.

The J gene is TRBJ1-4, the V gene TRBV5-6; 7 bases agree with TRBD1. In germline, CDR1 is SGHDT, CDR2 YYEEEE. The V gene end was trimmed by 4 bases and the J gene end by 10 bases; junction bases not matched to a gene: 16. The CDR3 has 16 residues. CDR3 nucleotides: TGTGCCAGCAGCGTTACGAGGGACAGCGGTACGGTAAAACTGTTTTTT. It is translated as CASSVTRDSGTVKLFF.

The chain uses TRBV27 and TRBJ2-1; D gene uncertain. Trimming cost V 6 bases and J 0 bases, with 15 bases left between them. Per germline, CDR1 MNHEY and CDR2 SMNVEV (reference sequence). The CDR3 has 16 amino acids. CDR3 in amino acids: CASSLLPLSSYNEQFF. CDR3 in DNA: TGTGCCAGCAGCCTTCTCCCCCTGAGCTCCTACAATGAGCAGTTCTTC.

The genes are TRBV29-1 and TRBJ2-1, with 10 bases aligning to TRBD2. V lost 4 bases to trimming and J lost 6 bases; unmatched junction nucleotides: 12. The germline gives CDR1 SQVTM, CDR2 ANQGSEA. The CDR3 totals 16 residues. DNA of the CDR3: TGCAGCGTTGGTGGGTCCAAACTAGCGGGAACCAATGAGCAGTTCTTC. Protein: CSVGGSKLAGTNEQFF.

The J gene is TRBJ2-1, the V gene TRBV9; 9 bases match TRBD1. Germline lookup yields CDR1 SGDLS and CDR2 YYNGEE. The CDR3 length is 15 residues. Trimming removed 4 bases from V and 10 bases from J; junction bases left unmatched: 12. CDR3 DNA sequence: TGTGCCAGCAGCCAACGACAGGGGGTTCTAGCGGAGCAGTTCTTC. Protein: CASSQRQGVLAEQFF.